This passage covers 3 T cell receptor beta chains from one sample sequenced in a study of T-cell memory formation after mild COVID-19. TCRdb fed the 5' RACE reads into MiXCR, producing one record per CDR3 protein. The sample yields hundreds of thousands of distinct CDR3 sequences, about a sixth seen once. The sample consisted of PBMCs or a T cell subset sorted from them (not recorded which). Every receptor here comes from an adult woman who had mild COVID-19 (a few samples of this study predate the infection). Cell type and time point are not known.

This clonotype was counted only a few times. The chain combines TRBV24-1 with TRBJ2-1; D is possibly TRBD1 (5 bases). Germline CDR1 reads KGHDR; CDR2 reads SFDVKD. The length of the CDR3 is 16 residues. Trimming left V 4 bases short and J 4 bases short, with 16 bases between. CDR3 bases: TGTGCCACCAGTGAGGAGACAGATCCCCCTTACAATGAGCAGTTCTTC. It yields the protein CATSEETDPPYNEQFF.

This clonotype appeared a few times. The chain links TRBV4-2 to TRBJ2-1, with D unclear. The CDR3 totals 16 residues. Germline lookup yields CDR1 LGHNA and CDR2 YNFKEQ. V lost 3 bases and J 2 bases, leaving 14 bases between the germline ends. Here the CDR3 DNA reads TGTGCCAGCAGCCAGGCCCGAGGTCGAACCTACAATGAGCAGTTCTTC. This sequence encodes CASSQARGRTYNEQFF.

This clonotype appeared a few times. This chain joins TRBV12-3 or TRBV12-4 and TRBJ2-4; a possible D gene is TRBD1 (6 bases). The CDR3 consists of 13 residues. V was cut by 6 bases and J by 6 bases, with 12 bases left in between. CDR3 DNA: TGTGCCAGCAGGAAACAGGGAGTAAACATTCAGTACTTC. This codes for CASRKQGVNIQYF.